One and the same sample provided the 26 T cell receptor beta chains below, sequenced in a study of cytomegalovirus exposure and HLA in healthy donors. Profiled with immunoSEQ multiplex PCR; TCRdb holds only in-frame clones, not every one. The sample holds about 180,000 clones, about 85% seen once. Sequenced: PBMCs. The receptors stem from a man between 18 and 29 years old in good health and CMV-seropositive.

The gene calls are TRBV6-6 and TRBJ2-3; 7 bases align to TRBD2. Germline V gives CDR1 MNHNY, CDR2 SVGAGI (reference sequence). Losses at the gene ends were 2 bases for V and 5 bases for J; bases not matched to a gene: 4. This CDR3 is built from 14 residues. The CDR3 nucleotides read TGTGCCAGCAGTTACAACCAGCGGGGAGATACGCAGTATTTT. It translates to CASSYNQRGDTQYF.

V is TRBV28 and J is TRBJ1-2, with 10 bases fitting TRBD1. This CDR3 is built from 14 residues. V was clipped by 3 bases and J by 3 bases; unmatched bases: 1. Germline V CDR1 and CDR2: MDHEN, SYDVKM. The CDR3 loop reads CASSLTGGDYGYTF. For the CDR3, the DNA is TGTGCCAGCAGTTTGACAGGGGGCGACTATGGCTACACCTTC.

V gene TRBV27 combines with J gene TRBJ2-1, with a tentative D call TRBD2 (6 bases). The germline gives CDR1 MNHEY, CDR2 SMNVEV (reference sequence). This CDR3 is 15 amino acids long. Trimming shortened V by 3 bases and J by 7 bases, and 16 bases separated the two germline ends. The CDR3 bases are TGTGCCAGCAGTTTGTTTGCGGGAATGGCAAATGAGCAGTTCTTC. Its translation: CASSLFAGMANEQFF.

The chain joins TRBV13 to TRBJ1-1; the D is unclear. V lost 1 base and J 5 bases, leaving 11 bases between the germline ends. The CDR3 length is 14 residues. Germline assignment: CDR1 PRHDT and CDR2 FYEKMQ (reference sequence). CDR3 residues: CASSLEQEGTEAFF. CDR3 in DNA: TGTGCCAGCAGCTTAGAACAAGAGGGTACTGAAGCTTTCTTT. Full variable domain (outside the CDR3, taken from reference TRBV13 and TRBJ1-1): AAGVIQSPRHLIKEKRETATLKCYPIPRHDTVYWYQQGPGQDPQFLISFYEKMQSDKGSIPDRFSAQQFSDYHSELNMSSLELGDSALYFCASSLEQEGTEAFFGQGTRLTVV.

J is TRBJ2-1 and V is TRBV5-4; 11 bases are shared with TRBD2. The CDR3 consists of 18 residues. V was pared by 5 bases and J by 2 bases, with 12 bases of the junction left unmatched. The V gene's germline CDR1 is SGHNT and CDR2 YYREEE (reference sequence). The CDR3 bases are TGTGCCAGCAGTTTCGTGGGGGCTAGCGGGGGGCCCTACAATGAGCAGTTCTTC. This gives the protein CASSFVGASGGPYNEQFF.

V is TRBV5-1 and J is TRBJ1-2; D possibly corresponds to TRBD1 (5 bases). The V gene lost 0 bases and the J gene lost 9 bases, with 18 bases spanning the gap. Germline V gives CDR1 SGHRS, CDR2 YFSETQ. The CDR3 extends over 15 amino acids. As DNA, the CDR3 is TGCGCCAGCAGCTTGGGGGGGGACCCCGGCCACAGCTACACCTTC. Residues: CASSLGGDPGHSYTF. Using reference TRBV5-1 and TRBJ1-2 for the parts outside the CDR3, the full variable domain is KAGVTQTPRYLIKTRGQQVTLSCSPISGHRSVSWYQQTPGQGLQFLFEYFSETQRNKGNFPGRFSGRQFSNSRSEMNVSTLELGDSALYLCASSLGGDPGHSYTFGSGTRLTVV.

V is TRBV14 and J is TRBJ2-2; D not certain. Trimming pared 1 base from V and 9 bases from J, leaving 6 bases between. This CDR3 spans 12 amino acids. In germline, CDR1 is SGHDN, CDR2 FVKESK. CDR3: CASSQATRELFF. CDR3 nucleotides: TGTGCCAGCAGCCAAGCTACCCGGGAGCTGTTTTTT.

V usage is TRBV27 and J usage is TRBJ2-3; no definite D call. Germline CDR1 reads MNHEY; CDR2 reads SMNVEV (reference sequence). The CDR3 runs 15 residues. Trimming left V 5 bases short and J 2 bases short, with 14 bases between. The CDR3 bases are TGTGCCAGCAGTCGATCCGACGGAGACACAGATACGCAGTATTTT. Its translation is CASSRSDGDTDTQYF.

Here the CDR3 reads CASSEAQTGGPYEQYF. The CDR3, as DNA: TGTGCCAGCAGTGAAGCGCAAACGGGAGGGCCTTACGAGCAGTACTTC. The chain joins TRBV2 to TRBJ2-7, with 8 bases lining up with TRBD2. Per germline, CDR1 SNHLY and CDR2 FYNNEI. V was clipped by 0 bases and J by 4 bases; unmatched bases: 8. The CDR3 sequence is 16 residues long.

The chain combines TRBV6-5 with TRBJ1-1; no reliable D call. This CDR3 spans 13 amino acids. Trimming left V 7 bases short and J 0 bases short, with 9 bases between. Looked up from germline, CDR1 is MNHEY and CDR2 is SVGAGI. The CDR3 loop is CASKTLMNTEAFF. The CDR3 region has the DNA TGTGCCAGCAAGACACTCATGAACACTGAAGCTTTCTTT.

The rearrangement uses TRBV9 and TRBJ2-7; the match to TRBD1 covers 12 bases. Trimming cost V 3 bases and J 5 bases; bases outside gene matches: 12. This CDR3 spans 17 amino acids. Germline CDR1 and CDR2: SGDLS and YYNGEE. In DNA, the CDR3 is TGTGCCAGCAGCGGAGGGACAGGGGGCAGGAATATCAACGAGCAGTACTTC. Translating it yields CASSGGTGGRNINEQYF.

The V and J genes are TRBV28 and TRBJ2-7, with TRBD2 matching over 13 bases. CDR1 is MDHEN, CDR2 SYDVKM, per germline. J lost 4 bases, V lost 5 bases, and 5 bases had no gene match. This CDR3 region has 15 residues. CDR3 sequence: CASSTGLAGQYEQYF. DNA of the CDR3: TGTGCCAGCAGTACGGGACTAGCGGGGCAGTACGAGCAGTACTTC.

The table lists this clone with a count of one. The chain uses TRBV19 and TRBJ2-1, with 7 bases lining up with TRBD2. CDR1 LNHDA and CDR2 SQIVND come from the germline V gene (reference sequence). Unmatched junction bases numbered 8, after V lost 8 bases and J lost 1 base. This CDR3 is 15 amino acids long. The CDR3 here is CASETGGDSYNEQFF. CDR3 DNA: TGTGCCAGTGAAACGGGGGGAGATTCCTACAATGAGCAGTTCTTC.

CDR3 sequence (DNA): TGTGCCAGCAGCTCTCATGCGGGTTCCCGTTACTTC. It codes for CASSSHAGSRYF. This chain connects TRBV28 to TRBJ2-5; the D gene is possibly TRBD2 (5 bases). The germline V gene encodes CDR1 MDHEN and CDR2 SYDVKM. The germline V and J ends were trimmed by 6 bases and 14 bases, with 19 bases remaining between them. CDR3 length: 12 residues.

This clone was observed a few times. The chain combines TRBV11-2 with TRBJ1-4, with TRBD1 identical over 10 bases. J was trimmed by 7 bases and V by 5 bases; bases with no gene match: 4. CDR3 length equals 14 residues. The germline V gene encodes CDR1 SGHAT and CDR2 FQNNGV. The CDR3 region is CASSQDRGREKLFF. The CDR3 DNA follows: TGTGCCAGCAGCCAAGACAGGGGGCGTGAAAAACTGTTTTTT.

The chain carries TRBV6-1 and TRBJ2-7, with 14 bases aligning to TRBD2. This CDR3 has 14 residues. The junction had 3 bases not matched to a gene; V was cut back by 5 bases and J by 6 bases. Germline V gives CDR1 MNHNS, CDR2 SASEGT. DNA for the CDR3: TGTGCCAGCAGTCGGGGGACTAGCGGGGGCGAGCAGTACTTC. As protein: CASSRGTSGGEQYF.

The rearrangement links TRBV4-2 to TRBJ2-1; 12 nucleotides match TRBD2. V shed 4 bases and J 1 base; nucleotides not matched to a gene: 8. Germline loops: CDR1 LGHNA, CDR2 YNFKEQ. The CDR3 contains 18 residues. The CDR3 coding sequence is TGTGCCAGCAGCCTGGGTACTAGCGGGGGGAAGTCCTACAATGAGCAGTTCTTC. Translating gives CASSLGTSGGKSYNEQFF.

This clone has just a few counts. In DNA form, the CDR3 reads TGCGCCAGCAGCCGATTCCCGCGGGGGGGCCCAGATGAGCAGTTCTTC. Protein sequence: CASSRFPRGGPDEQFF. The chain employs TRBV4-1 and TRBJ2-1, with 9 bases matching TRBD2. This CDR3 comprises 16 residues. The V gene end was trimmed by 4 bases and the J gene end by 8 bases; junction bases not matched to a gene: 12. Germline CDR1 reads MGHRA; CDR2 reads YSYEKL.

V gene TRBV9 combines with J gene TRBJ1-1; D remains unclear. Trimming took off 0 bases at V and 5 bases at J, with 17 bases between the two ends. The CDR3 is made up of 16 amino acids. Germline V gene data show CDR1 as SGDLS and CDR2 as YYNGEE. The CDR3 is CASSVGSPLDETEAFF. The CDR3 bases are TGTGCCAGCAGCGTAGGTTCACCTCTCGATGAGACTGAAGCTTTCTTT.

The chain uses TRBV9 and TRBJ2-7, with 9 bases lining up with TRBD1. Germline CDR1 reads SGDLS; CDR2 reads YYNGEE. CDR3 size: 14 residues. Unmatched junction bases numbered 7, after V lost 4 bases and J lost 5 bases. CDR3 region: CASSSQGALNEQYF. Written as DNA, the CDR3 is TGTGCCAGCAGCTCACAGGGGGCATTGAACGAGCAGTACTTC.

On this clone itself: Other DNA sequences within the sample encode an identical CDR3. The J gene is TRBJ2-1, the V gene TRBV28; TRBD2 aligns across 12 bases. The germline V gene has CDR1 MDHEN and CDR2 SYDVKM. V gave up 6 bases and J gave up 8 bases; unmatched junction bases: 11. CDR3 length: 16 residues. CDR3 region: CASSPTPSGGAHEQFF. The CDR3 nucleotides are TGTGCCAGCAGCCCAACACCTAGCGGGGGGGCCCATGAGCAGTTCTTC.

Written as DNA, the CDR3 is TGTGCCAGCACCTCGGGGGGGTCCACAGATACGCAGTATTTT. It specifies CASTSGGSTDTQYF. The genes are TRBV27 and TRBJ2-3; 8 bases align to TRBD2. Germline V gene data show CDR1 as MNHEY and CDR2 as SMNVEV (reference sequence). This CDR3 has 14 amino acids. V shed 7 bases and J 2 bases; nucleotides not matched to a gene: 5.

The chain has TRBV21-1 and TRBJ2-7; the listed D gene, TRBD1, was not tested against the DNA. TRBV21-1 is annotated as a pseudogene. CDR3 length: 14 residues. The CDR3 DNA reads as TGTGCCAGCAGCAAGGATAGGGGGCCCTACGAGCAGTACTTC. Amino acid sequence: CASSKDRGPYEQYF.

This clone occurred once. V gene TRBV28 combines with J gene TRBJ1-3, with TRBD1 matching over 9 bases. CDR1 and CDR2 (germline): MDHEN, SYDVKM. The CDR3 totals 19 residues. V lost 1 base to trimming and J lost 1 base; unmatched junction nucleotides: 11. CDR3 loop: CASSLLPGQGLTSGNTIYF. The CDR3 DNA is TGTGCCAGCAGTTTATTACCGGGACAGGGCCTAACATCTGGAAACACCATATATTTT.

CDR3 coding DNA: TGTGCCAGCAGTTTCGGACAGGCACCCTATGGCTACACCTTC. It encodes CASSFGQAPYGYTF. The chain couples TRBV28 to TRBJ1-2; TRBD1 matches at 7 bases. The ends lost 3 bases at V and 4 bases at J; junction bases unmatched: 5. The germline V gene has CDR1 MDHEN and CDR2 SYDVKM. The CDR3 sequence is 14 residues long.

The J gene is TRBJ2-7, the V gene TRBV9; 7 bases map to TRBD1. Germline trimming cut 0 bases from V and 4 bases from J; bases unmatched to any gene: 4. Germline V gene data show CDR1 as SGDLS and CDR2 as YYNGEE. The CDR3 runs to 14 residues. CDR3 in DNA: TGTGCCAGCAGCGTAGAGGGGGCGACTTACGAGCAGTACTTC. It translates to CASSVEGATYEQYF.